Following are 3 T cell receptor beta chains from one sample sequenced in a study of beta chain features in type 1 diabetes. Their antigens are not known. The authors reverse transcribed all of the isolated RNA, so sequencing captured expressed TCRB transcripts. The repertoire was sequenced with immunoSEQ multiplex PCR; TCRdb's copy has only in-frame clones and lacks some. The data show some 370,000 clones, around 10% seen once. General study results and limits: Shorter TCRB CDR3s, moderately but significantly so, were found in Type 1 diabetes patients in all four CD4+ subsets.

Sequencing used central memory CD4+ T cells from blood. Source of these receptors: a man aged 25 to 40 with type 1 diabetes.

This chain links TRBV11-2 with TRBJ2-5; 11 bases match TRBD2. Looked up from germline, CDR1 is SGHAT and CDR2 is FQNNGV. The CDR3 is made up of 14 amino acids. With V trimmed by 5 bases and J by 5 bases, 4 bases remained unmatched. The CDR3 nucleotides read TGTGCCAGCAGCCTAGCGGGGGGCCGGGAGACCCAGTACTTC. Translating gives CASSLAGGRETQYF.

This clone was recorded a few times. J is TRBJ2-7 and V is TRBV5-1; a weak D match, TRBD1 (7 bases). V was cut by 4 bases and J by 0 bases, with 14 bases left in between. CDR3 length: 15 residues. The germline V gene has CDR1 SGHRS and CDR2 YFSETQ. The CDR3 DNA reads TGCGCCAGCAGCGGAGGGGGCGCAGTCTCCTACGAGCAGTACTTC. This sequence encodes CASSGGGAVSYEQYF.

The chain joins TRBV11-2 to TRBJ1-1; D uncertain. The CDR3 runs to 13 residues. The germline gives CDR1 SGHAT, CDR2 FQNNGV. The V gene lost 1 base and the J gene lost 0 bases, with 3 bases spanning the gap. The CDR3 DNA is TGTGCCAGCAGCTTAGGGGTGAACACTGAAGCTTTCTTT. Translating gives CASSLGVNTEAFF.